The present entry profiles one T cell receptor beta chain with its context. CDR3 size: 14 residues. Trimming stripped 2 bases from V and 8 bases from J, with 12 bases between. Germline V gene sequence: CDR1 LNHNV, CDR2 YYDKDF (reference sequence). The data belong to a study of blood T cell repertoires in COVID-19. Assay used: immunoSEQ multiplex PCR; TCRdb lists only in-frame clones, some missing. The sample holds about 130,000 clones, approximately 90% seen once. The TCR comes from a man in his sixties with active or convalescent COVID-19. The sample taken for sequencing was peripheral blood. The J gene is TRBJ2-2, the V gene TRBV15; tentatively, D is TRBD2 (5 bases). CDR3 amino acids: CATSRPRGSGELFF. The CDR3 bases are TGTGCCACCAGCAGACCCCGAGGGTCGGGGGAGCTGTTTTTT.